Below, 18 T cell receptor beta chains from the same sample are listed, as sequenced in a study of T cell responses to AZD1222 COVID-19 vaccine. Only in-frame clones appear in the TCRdb table, and some are missing; sequencing was by immunoSEQ multiplex PCR. This sample has about 130,000 clones; approximately 90% occur once, and the top ten carry approximately 2%. The sequencing here drew on peripheral blood, taken on day 0 of AZD1222 vaccination. All receptors come from an adult in good health.

J is TRBJ1-1 and V is TRBV6-4; D is possibly TRBD1 (6 bases). This CDR3 region has 13 residues. Trimming left V 3 bases short and J 5 bases short, with 10 bases between. Germline CDR1 MRHNA, CDR2 SNTAGT. The CDR3, as DNA: TGTGCCAGCAGTGAGCAGGGGAGGACTGAAGCTTTCTTT. Translation: CASSEQGRTEAFF.

The chain joins TRBV4-3 to TRBJ2-5; D ambiguous. Germline-derived CDR1 and CDR2 are LGHNA and YSLEER. CDR3 length: 13 amino acids. V gave up 2 bases and J gave up 1 base, with 5 bases separating them. CDR3 amino acids: CASSQSPQETQYF. For the CDR3, the DNA is TGCGCCAGCAGCCAATCACCCCAAGAGACCCAGTACTTC.

The chain employs TRBV7-2 and TRBJ2-3; 9 nucleotides match TRBD1. After removal of 9 bases from V and 3 bases from J, the junction contained 7 bases not matched to a gene. The CDR3 contains 14 residues. CDR1 and CDR2 from the germline V gene are SGHTA and FQGNSA. The CDR3 DNA sequence: TGTGCCAGTCTCAGGGACAGGGCGACAGATACGCAGTATTTT. Translating it yields CASLRDRATDTQYF.

This chain uses TRBV19 with TRBJ2-4; tentative D call: TRBD2 (6 bases). The CDR3 has 16 amino acids. Germline V gene data show CDR1 as LNHDA and CDR2 as SQIVND (reference sequence). V lost 3 bases and J 7 bases, leaving 19 bases between the germline ends. The CDR3: CASSIQAFGRDNIQYF. The CDR3 DNA follows: TGTGCCAGTAGTATCCAGGCGTTCGGGCGGGACAACATTCAGTACTTC.

This clone was detected once. V gene TRBV5-1 combines with J gene TRBJ2-3; maybe TRBD1 (5 bases). Between the trimmed V and J ends, which lost 5 bases and 0 bases, there was a span of 7 bases. The CDR3 length is 13 residues. CDR1 and CDR2 from the germline V gene are SGHRS and YFSETQ. CDR3 region: CASRDISTDTQYF. In DNA, the CDR3 is TGCGCCAGCAGGGACATTAGCACAGATACGCAGTATTTT.

J is TRBJ1-3 and V is TRBV24-1, with D perhaps matching TRBD1 (5 bases). Germline loops: CDR1 KGHDR, CDR2 SFDVKD. V shed 2 bases and J shed 3 bases, with 19 bases lying between them. This CDR3 contains 18 residues. CDR3 DNA sequence: TGTGCCACCAGTGATTGCAGGACATTTACTTCTGTTGGAAACACCATATATTTT. Encoded protein: CATSDCRTFTSVGNTIYF.

The CDR3 DNA sequence: TGTGCCAGCAGTGTCCAGGGGGCAGGGGGCTACACCTTC. Protein sequence: CASSVQGAGGYTF. This rearrangement joins TRBV12-3 or TRBV12-4 to TRBJ1-2; 8 bases align to TRBD1. The length of the CDR3 is 13 residues. The ends lost 5 bases at V and 8 bases at J; junction bases unmatched: 7.

The chain uses TRBV5-1 and TRBJ2-7; 11 bases align to TRBD2. V lost 2 bases and J lost 4; bases outside the gene matches: 2. CDR3 length: 14 amino acids. The germline V gene encodes CDR1 SGHRS and CDR2 YFSETQ. The CDR3 protein is CASSFIAGGYEQYF. CDR3 nucleotides: TGCGCCAGCAGCTTTATAGCGGGGGGGTACGAGCAGTACTTC.

V is TRBV3-1 (or the pseudogene TRBV3-2) and J is TRBJ2-2; D not resolved. The CDR3 spans 15 residues. The germline V gene encodes CDR1 LGHDT and CDR2 YNNKEL (reference sequence). Between the trimmed V and J ends, which lost 4 bases and 7 bases, there was a span of 16 bases. CDR3 nucleotide sequence: TGTGCCAGCAGCCCTGGGCGAGCGCATGGCGGGGAGCTGTTTTTT. Translating gives CASSPGRAHGGELFF.

Here the CDR3 DNA reads TGTGCCAGCAGCTTAGCAGGGGCGGGCTACGAGCAGTACTTC. Translation gives CASSLAGAGYEQYF. The chain links TRBV7-2 to TRBJ2-7; D is possibly TRBD1 or TRBD2 (5 bases each). Germline V lookup: CDR1 SGHTA, CDR2 FQGNSA. This CDR3 comprises 14 residues. Trimming cost V 0 bases and J 3 bases, with 9 bases left between them.

CDR3 amino acids: CASSLHLVGQLGEQYF. The CDR3, as DNA: TGTGCCAGCAGCTTACACTTGGTGGGCCAGCTGGGTGAGCAGTACTTC. This chain connects TRBV7-6 to TRBJ2-7, with D unclear. The germline V gene has CDR1 SGHVS and CDR2 FNYEAQ. Trimming stripped 2 bases from V and 7 bases from J, with 21 bases between. The CDR3 contains 16 residues.

V is TRBV27 and J is TRBJ1-1, with 7 positions matching TRBD1. Germline CDR1 MNHEY, CDR2 SMNVEV (reference sequence). Trimming took 2 bases from V and 2 from J; bases not matched to a gene: 2. CDR3 size: 14 residues. The CDR3 reads CASSLGTANTEAFF. The CDR3 DNA reads as TGTGCCAGCAGTTTAGGGACAGCCAACACTGAAGCTTTCTTT.

This clone came up once. The gene calls are TRBV3-1 (or the pseudogene TRBV3-2) and TRBJ2-1; 9 bases map to TRBD1. Germline V gives CDR1 LGHDT, CDR2 YNNKEL (reference sequence). The CDR3 loop spans 14 amino acids. The junction had 4 bases not matched to a gene; V was cut back by 0 bases and J by 10 bases. For the CDR3, the DNA is TGTGCCAGCAGCCAAGATGTAACAGGGGGCGAGCAGTTCTTC. This encodes CASSQDVTGGEQFF.

This chain links TRBV12-3 or TRBV12-4 with TRBJ2-7; D gene uncertain. The CDR3 runs 13 residues. The germline V and J ends were trimmed by 8 bases and 0 bases, with 11 bases remaining between them. The CDR3 sequence: CASGSVNSYEQYF. Here the CDR3 DNA reads TGTGCCAGCGGGTCAGTCAACTCCTACGAGCAGTACTTC.

The count of this clone is one. The V and J genes are TRBV6-5 and TRBJ1-6, with a tentative D call TRBD1 (5 bases). This CDR3 spans 14 amino acids. The germline V and J ends were trimmed by 6 bases and 4 bases, with 10 bases remaining between them. Looked up from germline, CDR1 is MNHEY and CDR2 is SVGAGI. The DNA for the CDR3 is TGTGCCAGCAGCCGGGACCGTTATAATTCACCCCTCCACTTT. This translates into CASSRDRYNSPLHF.

The chain has TRBV6-5 and TRBJ1-6; D is ambiguous. The CDR3 extends over 15 amino acids. V lost 7 bases to trimming and J lost 8 bases, with 18 bases between them. Per germline, CDR1 MNHEY and CDR2 SVGAGI. In DNA form, the CDR3 reads TGTGCCAGCACCACCACTCGGCGGGGATATTCACCCCTCCACTTT. It encodes CASTTTRRGYSPLHF.

The CDR3 loop is CASEGGGETQYF. The CDR3 nucleotides read TGTGCCAGCGAAGGGGGTGGAGAGACCCAGTACTTC. The chain carries TRBV2 and TRBJ2-5, with D perhaps TRBD1 (6 bases). The CDR3 sequence is 12 residues long. The germline CDR1 and CDR2 sequences are SNHLY and FYNNEI. Trimming stripped 8 bases from V and 4 bases from J, with 11 bases between.

Here the CDR3 DNA reads TGTGCCAGCAGTCTGAGACCCGGACAGGGGTTTCCCTACGAGCAGTACTTC. Its translation: CASSLRPGQGFPYEQYF. J is TRBJ2-7 and V is TRBV5-7; 9 nucleotides match TRBD1. TRBV5-7 is reported as an ORF; its role is uncertain. CDR3 length equals 17 residues. With V trimmed by 5 bases and J by 2 bases, 14 bases remained unmatched.